This T cell receptor beta chain originates from a study of blood T cell repertoires in COVID-19. Whole-study context: From T cells, B-cell-depleted T cells, or PBMCs came the material, which was cDNA or gDNA.

Assay used: immunoSEQ multiplex PCR; TCRdb lists only in-frame clones, some missing. The sample contains more than 200,000 clones, over 70% of which appear only once. Participants were placed into cohorts based on the clinical history they reported. Within 2 weeks of study entry, exposed participants had contacted a PCR-confirmed or clinician-diagnosed COVID-19 case. The germline V gene has CDR1 SEHNR and CDR2 FQNEAQ (reference sequence). The CDR3 spans 13 residues. Trimming removed 7 bases at V and 0 bases at J, with 8 bases between. The sample taken for sequencing was PBMCs or T cells enriched from blood (not recorded which). This sequence was found in a woman in her twenties or thirties who had been exposed to COVID-19. This chain joins TRBV7-9 and TRBJ2-3; D not resolved. DNA of the CDR3: TGTGCCAGCAAATTTCCTAGCACAGATACGCAGTATTTT. Translation: CASKFPSTDTQYF.